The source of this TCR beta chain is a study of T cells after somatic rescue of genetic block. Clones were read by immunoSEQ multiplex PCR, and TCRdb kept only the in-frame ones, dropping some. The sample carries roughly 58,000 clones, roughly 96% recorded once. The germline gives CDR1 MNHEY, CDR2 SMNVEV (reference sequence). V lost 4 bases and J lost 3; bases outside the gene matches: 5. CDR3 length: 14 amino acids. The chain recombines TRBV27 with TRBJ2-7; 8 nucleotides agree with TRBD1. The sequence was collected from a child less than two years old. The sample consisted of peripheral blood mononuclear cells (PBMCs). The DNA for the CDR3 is TGTGCCAGCAGTTCCCGGACAGGGTACTACGAGCAGTACTTC. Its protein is CASSSRTGYYEQYF.